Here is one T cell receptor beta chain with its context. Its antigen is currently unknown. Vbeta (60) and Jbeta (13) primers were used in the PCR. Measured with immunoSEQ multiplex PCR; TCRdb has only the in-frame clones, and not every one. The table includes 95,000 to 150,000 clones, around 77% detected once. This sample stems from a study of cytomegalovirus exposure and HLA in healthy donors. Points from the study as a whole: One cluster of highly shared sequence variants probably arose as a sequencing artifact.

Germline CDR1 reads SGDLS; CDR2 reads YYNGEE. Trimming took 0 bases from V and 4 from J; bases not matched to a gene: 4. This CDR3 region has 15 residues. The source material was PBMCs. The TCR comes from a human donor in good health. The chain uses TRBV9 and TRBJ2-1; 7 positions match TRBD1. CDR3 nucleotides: TGTGCCAGCAGCGTAGACAGGGGCCTTTACAATGAGCAGTTCTTC. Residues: CASSVDRGLYNEQFF.